A selection of T cell receptor beta chains follows, all from one sample in a study of spatial heterogeneity in lung cancer. TCRdb re-called the 5' RACE reads with MiXCR, one entry per CDR3 protein. The repertoire includes more than 4,500 distinct CDR3 sequences, 17% of them detected once, and 13% to 15% sits in the top ten. The sequencing here drew on lung tumor tissue, taken at surgery. The receptors originated from a male donor with early-stage non-small cell lung cancer. Each CDR3 is given with its conserved first and last residue.

V gene	J gene	CDR3 length	CDR3 protein
TRBV7-2	TRBJ1-2	13	CASSSGSGYGYTF
TRBV7-9	TRBJ2-1	13	CASSLDGKDEQFF
TRBV6-5	TRBJ1-5	16	CASSYTYDTNNQPQHF
TRBV28	TRBJ2-1	14	CASRSSAPYNEQFF
TRBV7-2	TRBJ1-4	14	CASSLNGGREKLFF
TRBV13	TRBJ1-4	12	CASSSRNEKLFF
TRBV4-2	TRBJ2-1	16	CASSTTGSGTRVEQFF
TRBV30	TRBJ2-2	14	CAWSEAIYTGELFF
TRBV7-2	TRBJ1-3	15	CASSLAVASGNTIYF
TRBV24-1	TRBJ2-1	15	CATSDPGTPSDEQFF
TRBV5-1	TRBJ2-3	16	CASSYPLDQSLDTQYF
TRBV27	TRBJ1-1	13	CASSPRQGLEAFF
TRBV7-8	TRBJ1-5	17	CASSSLPGPGRNQPQHF
TRBV5-6	TRBJ1-6	12	CASNRDDSPLHF
TRBV7-6	TRBJ2-1	17	CASSLMTSGSSYNEQFF
TRBV10-2	TRBJ2-2	12	CASSEPTGELFF